The 18 T cell receptor beta chains presented below share a single source sample, sequenced in a study of CD8 T cells in ankylosing spondylitis. MiXCR was run by TCRdb on the 5' RACE reads, yielding one entry per CDR3 protein. Among approximately 140,000 distinct CDR3 sequences listed, around 42% were seen once. The sequenced sample was synovial fluid, either unsorted or a sorted T cell fraction (not recorded which). The receptors originated from a male donor with ankylosing spondylitis.

The chain recombines TRBV3-1 with TRBJ1-5; D gene unclear. Germline CDR1 LGHDT, CDR2 YNNKEL (reference sequence). V dropped 2 bases and J dropped 5 bases, with 7 bases sitting between them. The length of the CDR3 is 13 residues. In nucleotides, the CDR3 is TGTGCCAGCAGCCAATCTGGGGATCAGCCCCAGCATTTT. Translated: CASSQSGDQPQHF.

The gene calls are TRBV7-3 and TRBJ2-1, with TRBD2 matching 7 bases. In germline, CDR1 is SGHTA, CDR2 FQGTGA. There are 14 residues in the CDR3. V shed 5 bases and J 3 bases; nucleotides not matched to a gene: 4. The CDR3 here is CASSPSGDYNEQFF. In DNA, the CDR3 is TGTGCCAGCAGCCCCAGCGGGGACTACAATGAGCAGTTCTTC.

This clonotype was picked up a small number of times. This rearrangement joins TRBV20-1 to TRBJ1-2, with D uncertain. Germline V gene data show CDR1 as DFQATT and CDR2 as SNEGSKA (reference sequence). This CDR3 comprises 9 residues. The CDR3 reads CRAPYGYTF. For the CDR3, the DNA is TGCAGGGCCCCCTATGGCTACACCTTC.

This clonotype appeared a few times. The V and J genes are TRBV12-3 or TRBV12-4 and TRBJ2-7; no reliable D call. The V and J ends lost 3 bases and 4 bases respectively, with 13 bases between them. The CDR3 is 14 amino acids. The CDR3 DNA sequence: TGTGCCAGCAGTTTCGGGCAAGTCGGGTACGAGCAGTACTTC. It yields the protein CASSFGQVGYEQYF.

V gene TRBV4-2 combines with J gene TRBJ2-7; tentatively, D is TRBD2 (5 bases). V gave up 0 bases and J gave up 3 bases, with 15 bases separating them. This CDR3 region has 16 residues. Germline values: CDR1 LGHNA, CDR2 YNFKEQ. This chain's CDR3 is CASSQDPHEGLYEQYF. CDR3 DNA: TGTGCCAGCAGCCAAGACCCCCACGAGGGTCTCTACGAGCAGTACTTC.

This chain links TRBV4-3 with TRBJ2-1, with D perhaps given as TRBD1 or TRBD2 (6 bases each). The CDR3 has 17 amino acids. Trimming shortened V by 0 bases and J by 0 bases, and 12 bases separated the two germline ends. Germline CDR1 and CDR2: LGHNA and YSLEER. The CDR3 here is CASSQEGAGSSYNEQFF. The DNA for the CDR3 is TGCGCCAGCAGCCAAGAGGGGGCGGGAAGCTCCTACAATGAGCAGTTCTTC.

This clonotype was seen a few times. The V and J genes are TRBV12-3 or TRBV12-4 and TRBJ1-3; tentative D call: TRBD1 (6 bases). The CDR3 covers 15 residues. Trimming removed 5 bases from V and 0 bases from J, with 11 bases in between. CDR3: CASSLGTNSGNTIYF. The CDR3 DNA follows: TGTGCCAGCAGTCTTGGGACAAACTCTGGAAACACCATATATTTT.

The chain carries TRBV7-9 and TRBJ1-1; no clear D. The germline V gene has CDR1 SEHNR and CDR2 FQNEAQ (reference sequence). V was clipped by 5 bases and J by 1 base, with 8 bases between them. This CDR3 is built from 13 residues. The CDR3 loop reads CASSTPTNTEAFF. The CDR3, as DNA: TGTGCCAGCAGCACCCCCACGAACACTGAAGCTTTCTTT.

This chain uses TRBV28 with TRBJ2-1, with D possibly matching TRBD2 (6 bases). Germline lookup yields CDR1 MDHEN and CDR2 SYDVKM. V lost 6 bases and J lost 7, with 22 bases in between. The CDR3 totals 16 residues. This CDR3 is CASSPNTDYPANEQFF. The CDR3 DNA follows: TGTGCCAGCAGCCCAAACACGGACTATCCGGCTAATGAGCAGTTCTTC. Supplemented by reference TRBV28 and TRBJ2-1, the full variable domain reads DVKVTQSSRYLVKRTGEKVFLECVQDMDHENMFWYRQDPGLGLRLIYFSYDVKMKEKGDIPEGYSVSREKKERFSLILESASTNQTSMYLCASSPNTDYPANEQFFGPGTRLTVL.

There are a few counts of this clonotype. This sequence joins TRBV6-5 and TRBJ2-1; 13 nucleotides line up with TRBD2. V lost 4 bases to trimming and J lost 6 bases; unmatched junction nucleotides: 3. Per the germline V gene, CDR1 is MNHEY and CDR2 is SVGAGI. The CDR3 spans 15 residues. The CDR3 reads CASSSGTSGTNEQFF. CDR3 nucleotide sequence: TGTGCCAGCAGTTCGGGGACTAGCGGGACCAATGAGCAGTTCTTC.

V usage is TRBV7-6 and J usage is TRBJ2-2; D is perhaps TRBD1 (6 bases). V gave up 5 bases and J gave up 1 base, with 14 bases separating them. The CDR3 covers 16 residues. Germline V gives CDR1 SGHVS, CDR2 FNYEAQ. This CDR3 reads CASSPGGARNTGELFF. In DNA, the CDR3 is TGTGCCAGCAGCCCTGGGGGCGCAAGGAACACCGGGGAGCTGTTTTTT.

This chain joins TRBV20-1 and TRBJ2-1; D unresolved. The CDR3 is 11 amino acids. Germline lookup yields CDR1 DFQATT and CDR2 SNEGSKA (reference sequence). V lost 7 bases, J lost 8 bases, and 12 bases lay in between. The CDR3 sequence: CSGDRGYEQFF. Here the CDR3 DNA reads TGCAGTGGCGACCGTGGGTATGAGCAGTTCTTC.

This chain uses TRBV21-1 with TRBJ1-1. TRBV21-1 is annotated as a pseudogene. The length of the CDR3 is 18 residues. The CDR3 DNA is TGTGCCAGCAGCAAAGCGCTTTCCGGGACAAGCTACAATACTGAAGCTTTCTTT. Translated: CASSKALSGTSYNTEAFF.

This clonotype was detected only once. V and J are TRBV10-2 and TRBJ2-7, with 8 bases fitting TRBD2. Germline V lookup: CDR1 WSHSY, CDR2 SAAADI. Trimming at V came to 6 bases and at J to 1 base, leaving 8 bases not matched to a gene. This CDR3 region has 15 residues. The CDR3 loop is CASSRTSGQSYEQYF. The DNA for the CDR3 is TGCGCCAGCAGCCGAACTAGCGGACAGTCCTACGAGCAGTACTTC.

This clonotype appeared a few times. V gene TRBV12-3 or TRBV12-4 combines with J gene TRBJ1-3; D might be TRBD1 (5 bases). V dropped 3 bases and J dropped 0 bases, with 9 bases sitting between them. The CDR3 has 15 residues. The CDR3 sequence is CASSFFGASGNTIYF. The CDR3 DNA sequence: TGTGCCAGCAGTTTTTTTGGGGCCTCTGGAAACACCATATATTTT.

The rearrangement links TRBV27 to TRBJ2-7; 7 bases align to TRBD2. The junction had 10 bases not matched to a gene; V was cut back by 8 bases and J by 3 bases. CDR1 and CDR2 (germline): MNHEY, SMNVEV (reference sequence). The CDR3 loop spans 14 amino acids. Written as DNA, the CDR3 is TGTGCCAGCTCCCTGACTAGCCCTGGCTACGAGCAGTACTTC. This sequence encodes CASSLTSPGYEQYF.

This clonotype was detected only a few times. The chain uses TRBV4-3 and TRBJ2-2; D is ambiguous. The V gene lost 1 base and the J gene lost 6 bases, with 6 bases spanning the gap. Germline CDR1 reads LGHNA; CDR2 reads YSLEER. The CDR3 covers 13 residues. CDR3 in amino acids: CASSQGEAGELFF. The CDR3 DNA reads TGCGCCAGCAGCCAAGGGGAAGCCGGGGAGCTGTTTTTT.

Only a few counts were recorded for this clonotype. The chain links TRBV3-1 to TRBJ2-7; 8 nucleotides match TRBD2. CDR3 length: 16 residues. Germline V gives CDR1 LGHDT, CDR2 YNNKEL (reference sequence). V trimming: 4 bases; J trimming: 3 bases; junction bases outside the gene matches: 11. In DNA form, the CDR3 reads TGTGCCAGCAGCCTCCGAGGGGCGGGAGGTCGCTACGAGCAGTACTTC. Translating gives CASSLRGAGGRYEQYF.